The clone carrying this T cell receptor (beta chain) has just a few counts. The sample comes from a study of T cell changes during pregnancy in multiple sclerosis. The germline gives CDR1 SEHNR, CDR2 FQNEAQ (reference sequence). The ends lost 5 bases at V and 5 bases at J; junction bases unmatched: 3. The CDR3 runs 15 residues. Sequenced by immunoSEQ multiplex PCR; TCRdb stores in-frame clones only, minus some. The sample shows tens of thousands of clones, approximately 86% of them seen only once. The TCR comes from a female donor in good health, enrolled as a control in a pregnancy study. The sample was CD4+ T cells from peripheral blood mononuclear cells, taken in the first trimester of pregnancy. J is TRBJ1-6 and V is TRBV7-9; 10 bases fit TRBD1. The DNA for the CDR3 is TGTGCCAGCAGCATAGGGACAGGGGATAATTCACCCCTCCACTTT. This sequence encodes CASSIGTGDNSPLHF.